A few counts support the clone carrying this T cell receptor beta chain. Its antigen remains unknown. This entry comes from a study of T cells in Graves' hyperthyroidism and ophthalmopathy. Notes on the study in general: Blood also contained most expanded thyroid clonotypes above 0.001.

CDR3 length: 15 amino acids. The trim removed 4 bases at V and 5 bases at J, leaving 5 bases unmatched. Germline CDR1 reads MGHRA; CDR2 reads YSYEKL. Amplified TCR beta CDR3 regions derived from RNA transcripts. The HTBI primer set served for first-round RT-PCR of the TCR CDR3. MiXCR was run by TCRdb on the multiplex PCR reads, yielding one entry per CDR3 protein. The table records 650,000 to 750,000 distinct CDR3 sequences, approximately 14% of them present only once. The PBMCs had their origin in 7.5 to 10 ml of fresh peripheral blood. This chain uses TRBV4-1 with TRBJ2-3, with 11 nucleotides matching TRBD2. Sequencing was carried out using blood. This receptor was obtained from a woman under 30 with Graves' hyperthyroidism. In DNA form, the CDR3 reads TGCGCCAGCAGCCTGACTAGCGGGACGCTAGATACGCAGTATTTT. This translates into CASSLTSGTLDTQYF.